This T cell receptor (beta chain) appears in the sequencing data of a study of blood T cell repertoires in COVID-19 (dated by TCRdb to about 2020). With regard to the full study: Samples covering the acute and convalescent phases of COVID-19 were provided by collaborators in the United States, Italy and Spain. The prospective study material was composed of cDNA or gDNA derived from T cells, B-cell-depleted T cells, or PBMCs. The dataset comprised deeply sampled blood TCRbeta repertoires from subjects exposed to, actively infected with, or recovered from COVID-19. The repertoires were made available in a free public database intended to serve as a resource for research on the immune response to SARS-CoV-2. Samples came from the ongoing ImmuneRACE study (first 160 participants) plus 1,254 subjects from 6 global collaborators. The sample metadata nearly always contained a de-identified subject ID, COVID-19 status, age in years and sex. HLA class I and class II types, where available, came from metadata supplied by the sample provider rather than from assay-based typing.

This clone was seen just once. No cognate antigen has been identified for it. Base-call qualities are not available, and no considerably larger clone is one nucleotide away. Collaborating institutions collected whole blood in K2EDTA tubes following their own protocols. For TCRbeta analysis, collaborator samples were shipped as frozen whole blood, as isolated PBMCs, or as DNA extracted from either sample type. TCRbeta CDR3 regions were amplified from genomic DNA by means of the immunoSEQ Assay, a bias-controlled multiplex PCR. As for how the authors treated the data: Within the assay, amplification of reference gene primers was used to estimate how many nucleated cells each sample contained. To quantify the absolute abundance of each unique TCRbeta CDR3 rearrangement, sequence reads were collapsed and filtered. For each sample, productive Simpson clonality was calculated as the square root of Simpson's diversity index over productive rearrangements. The table was pulled from immuneACCESS by TCRdb, which kept in-frame rearrangements only. Such tables lose some clones; where checked, under half of the loss comes from unresolved V genes, and the rest has no known cause. V and J calls and clone size are given by that table; D and trimming were obtained from the DNA. The table for this sample lists roughly 100,000 clones; more than 80% of them were counted only once. Roughly a tenth of the sample is taken by the ten largest.

Study-wide findings and limitations: Clinical and demographic metadata were provided uncurated, with the amount varying by source and participant.

The cysteine opens and the phenylalanine closes a CDR3 of 16 amino acids. The CDR3 DNA has 48 bases and is translated from base 1. As encoded in the germline V gene, CDR1 is SGHVS while CDR2 is FNYEAQ. Between the V and J ends, shortened by 2 bases and 0 bases respectively, the junction contains 14 bases. Sequences were obtained from peripheral blood. This clonotype originated in a woman in her 70s with acute or convalescent COVID-19. In this chain, TRBV7-6 is recombined with TRBJ2-7; the D gene is unclear. This receptor has the CDR3 CASSLRRHLSSYEQYF. The nucleotide sequence is TGTGCCAGCAGCTTACGGCGGCACCTGAGCTCCTACGAGCAGTACTTC.